Below, one TCR beta chain is given with its context. There is no known antigen for this receptor. There are no base qualities to consult, and no much larger clone falls within one base. The sample originates from a study of T-cell reconstitution after alpha-beta-depleted transplantation in children (dated by TCRdb to 2016 to 2018). The study in broad terms: The study quantitatively tracked T-cell immune reconstitution after TCRalphabeta/CD19-depleted allogeneic hematopoietic cell transplantation in children using TCR repertoire profiling. Points the paper makes about the study in general: Over subsequent months, a decline in hyperexpanded clone frequencies was noted, and after one year, T-cell counts and TCRbeta diversity were mostly ascribed to newly produced T cells. In some patients, the high TCRbeta diversity seen at day 60 was put down to recipient T cells and intrathymic progenitors that had survived conditioning. Apparently early alphabetaT-cell count recovery about two months after transplant reportedly relied on only several hundred rapidly expanded clones derived from non-depleted graft cells.

To prepare the library, PCR was applied. The sequencer listed for this sample is Illumina HiSeq 2500. TCR library preparation used molecular barcoding, with unique molecular identifiers applied to normalize quantification of the TCRbeta repertoire. TCRdb redid the processing of the public reads, applying fastp at Q25 and MiXCR, and retained in-frame beta chains. Identical CDR3 protein sequences are pooled into one entry, listed with their most common genes and DNA. In all, the sample holds about 610,000 distinct CDR3 sequences, and over 20% of those were seen once. The top ten constitute 35% to 40% of the sample. The treatment or condition tag for this specimen amounts to: allogeneic hematopoietic cell transplantation with graft depleted of TCRalphabeta T cells and CD19 B cells. TCRalphabeta/CD19-depleted allogeneic hematopoietic cell grafts were given to the transplant recipients, all of whom were children.

V is trimmed back by 6 bases and J by 5 bases, and the junction contains 5 bases that no gene match accounts for. As encoded in the germline V gene, CDR1 is WSHSY while CDR2 is SAAADI. Counted from cysteine to phenylalanine, this CDR3 has 15 amino acids. Of all the DNA, just the CDR3 is kept, 45 bases in frame from base 1. Sequenced material: PBMCs, taken before TCRalphabeta/CD19-depleted stem cell transplant. The rearranged segments are TRBV10-2 and TRBJ2-3, and 13 junction bases match TRBD2. The TCR was taken from a boy younger than two with Wiskott-Aldrich syndrome, due to receive a stem cell transplant. The CDR3 protein is CASSPGTSGIDTQYF. The nucleotide sequence is TGCGCCAGCAGCCCCGGGACTAGCGGGATAGATACGCAGTATTTT.